This T cell receptor (beta chain) came from a study of T cells in women clearing cervical HPV infection. On this clone: The observed sequence ends 3 residues before the CDR3 terminus, with the missing tail filled in from the germline J gene.

The CDR3 extends over 14 amino acids. Germline V CDR1 and CDR2: SGHVS, FQNEAQ. J gave up 0 bases and V 4 bases, and 0 bases lay outside the gene matches. Profiled with immunoSEQ multiplex PCR; TCRdb holds only in-frame clones, not every one. The sample holds fewer than 40,000 clones. This TCR was recovered from a woman aged 18-69 years with a cervical HPV16 infection that either progressed to CIN3+ or cleared (not recorded which). Sequencing input: blood buffy coat. The chain is built from TRBV7-8 and TRBJ1-1; 9 nucleotides match TRBD1. CDR3: CASSWDRVNTEAFF. CDR3 bases read: TGTGCCAGCAGCTGGGACAGGGTGAACACTGAA. The full variable domain, rest sourced from reference TRBV7-8 and TRBJ1-1, is GAGVSQSPRYKVAKRGQDVALRCDPISGHVSLFWYQQALGQGPEFLTYFQNEAQLDKSGLPSDRFFAERPEGSVSTLKIQRTQQEDSAVYLCASSWDRVNTEAFFGQGTRLTVV.